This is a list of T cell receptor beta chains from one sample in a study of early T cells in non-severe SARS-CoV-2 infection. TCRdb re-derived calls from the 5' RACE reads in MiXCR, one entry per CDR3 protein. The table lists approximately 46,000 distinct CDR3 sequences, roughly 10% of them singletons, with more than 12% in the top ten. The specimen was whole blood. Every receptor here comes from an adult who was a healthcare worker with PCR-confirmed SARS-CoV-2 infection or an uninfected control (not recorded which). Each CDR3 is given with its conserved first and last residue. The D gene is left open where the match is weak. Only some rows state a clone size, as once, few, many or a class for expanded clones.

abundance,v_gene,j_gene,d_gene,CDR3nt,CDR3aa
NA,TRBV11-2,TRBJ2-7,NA,TGTGCCAGCAGCGCACAAAACTACGAGCAGTACTTC,CASSAQNYEQYF
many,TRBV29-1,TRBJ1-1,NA,TGCTACGGCACGAACACTGAAGCTTTCTTT,CYGTNTEAFF
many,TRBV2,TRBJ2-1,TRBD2,TGTGCCAGCAGTGTTGCGGGAGACTACAATGAGCAGTTCTTC,CASSVAGDYNEQFF
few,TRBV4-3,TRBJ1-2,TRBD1,TGCGCCAGCAGCCAGGACAGGGGGCTCTATGGCTACACCTTC,CASSQDRGLYGYTF
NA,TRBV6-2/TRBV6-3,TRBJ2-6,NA,TGTGCCAGCAGTTACTTTTCTGGGGCCAACGTCCTGACTTTC,CASSYFSGANVLTF
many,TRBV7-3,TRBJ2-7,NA,TGTGCCAGCAGCCATCAAGGGGGCTACGAGCAGTACTTC,CASSHQGGYEQYF
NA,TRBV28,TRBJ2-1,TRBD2,TGTGCCAGCAATCAAAGTGGTGCTAGCGGGAGGGATGAGCAGTTCTTC,CASNQSGASGRDEQFF
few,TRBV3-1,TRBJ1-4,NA,TGTGCCAGCAGCCAAGATAGGACCGTAAATGAAAAACTGTTTTTT,CASSQDRTVNEKLFF
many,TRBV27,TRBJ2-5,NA,TGTGCCAGCGGGCCCCAGAGCGAAGAGACCCAGTACTTC,CASGPQSEETQYF
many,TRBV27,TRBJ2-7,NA,TGTGCCAGCATTTGTCTCCACGAGCAGTACTTC,CASICLHEQYF
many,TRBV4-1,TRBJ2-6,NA,TGCGCCAGCAGCCAAGACTCCCACTCTGGGGCCAACGTCCTGACTTTC,CASSQDSHSGANVLTF
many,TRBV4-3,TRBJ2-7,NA,TGCGCCAGCAGCCAGGGGTCGGTCTCCTACGAGCAGTACTTC,CASSQGSVSYEQYF
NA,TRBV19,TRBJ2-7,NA,TGTGCCAGTAGTATAACGGACACCTCCTACGAGCAGTACTTC,CASSITDTSYEQYF
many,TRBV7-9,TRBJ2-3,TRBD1,TGTGCCAGCAGCTTTTCTGCGCCCCGAGGGACAGCGTCCACAGATACGCAGTATTTT,CASSFSAPRGTASTDTQYF
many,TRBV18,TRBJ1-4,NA,TGTGCCAGCTCACCCTTGTCCATTGAAAAACTGTTTTTT,CASSPLSIEKLFF
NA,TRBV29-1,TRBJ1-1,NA,TGCAGCGCCTCAGGCAGGGTGGCCACTGAAGCTTTCTTT,CSASGRVATEAFF
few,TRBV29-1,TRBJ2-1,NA,TGCAGCGTTGGGGGATGGGGCGGCTCTAATGAGCAGTTCTTC,CSVGGWGGSNEQFF
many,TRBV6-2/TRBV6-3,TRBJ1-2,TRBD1,TGTGCCAGCAGTTTCCTTGCGACAGGGGCAACTAACTATGGCTACACCTTC,CASSFLATGATNYGYTF
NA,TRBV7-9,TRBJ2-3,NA,TGTGCCAGCAGCTTAGTGGGCGGTAGCACAGATACGCAGTATTTT,CASSLVGGSTDTQYF
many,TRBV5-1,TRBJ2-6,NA,TGCGCCAGCAGCCTGGGTTTGGGGGCGTCGGCTGGGGCCAACGTCCTGACTTTC,CASSLGLGASAGANVLTF
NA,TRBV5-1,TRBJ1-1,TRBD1,TGCGCCAGCAGCTTGGAGTCGACAGGGCGGACTCAAGCTTTCTTT,CASSLESTGRTQAFF
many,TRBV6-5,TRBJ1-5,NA,TGTGCCAGCAGTTACCGGTTTAGCAATCAGCCCCAGCATTTT,CASSYRFSNQPQHF
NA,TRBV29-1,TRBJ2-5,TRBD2,TGCAGCGTTCGACTAGCTGAGACCCAGTACTTC,CSVRLAETQYF
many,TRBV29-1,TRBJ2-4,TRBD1,TGCAGCGGGGCACAGGGGACGTCCAAAAACATTCAGTACTTC,CSGAQGTSKNIQYF
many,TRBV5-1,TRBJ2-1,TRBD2,TGCGCCAGCACCAGCGGGGACCCCTCCAATGAGCAGTTCTTC,CASTSGDPSNEQFF
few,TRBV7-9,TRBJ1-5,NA,TGTGCCAGCAGTCCCGGCGTCCTGGGACGGATGAAAGATCAGCCCCAGCATTTT,CASSPGVLGRMKDQPQHF
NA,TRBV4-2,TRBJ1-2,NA,TGTGCCAGCAGCCAAGAGGGAGGGGTGATCTATGGCTACACCTTC,CASSQEGGVIYGYTF
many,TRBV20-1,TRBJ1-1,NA,TGCAGTGCTAGATCTCTTACACGCACTGAAGCTTTCTTT,CSARSLTRTEAFF
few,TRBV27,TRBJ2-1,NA,TGTGCCAGCAGTTCGCGTGGGTATGAGCAGTTCTTC,CASSSRGYEQFF